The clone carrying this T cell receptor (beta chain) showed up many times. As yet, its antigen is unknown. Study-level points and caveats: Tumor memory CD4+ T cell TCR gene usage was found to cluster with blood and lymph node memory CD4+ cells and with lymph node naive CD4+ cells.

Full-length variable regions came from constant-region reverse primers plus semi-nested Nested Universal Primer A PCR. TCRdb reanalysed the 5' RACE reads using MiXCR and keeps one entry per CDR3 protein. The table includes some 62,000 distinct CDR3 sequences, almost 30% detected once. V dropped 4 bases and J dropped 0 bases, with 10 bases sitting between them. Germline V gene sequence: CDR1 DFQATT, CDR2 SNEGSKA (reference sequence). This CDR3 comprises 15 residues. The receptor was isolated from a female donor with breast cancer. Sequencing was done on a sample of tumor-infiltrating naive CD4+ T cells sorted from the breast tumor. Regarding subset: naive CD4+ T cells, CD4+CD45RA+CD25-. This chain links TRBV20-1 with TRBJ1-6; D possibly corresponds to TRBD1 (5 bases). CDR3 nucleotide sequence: TGCAGTGCTACGGGGACGGCCTCCTATAATTCACCCCTCCACTTT. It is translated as CSATGTASYNSPLHF.